These 31 T cell receptor beta chains came from one sample sequenced in a study of beta chain features in type 1 diabetes. Isolated RNA was reverse transcribed in full, so expressed TCRB transcripts were sequenced. Using immunoSEQ multiplex PCR, the repertoire was profiled, and TCRdb retains in-frame clones only, with some absent. The data hold about half a million clones, with 11% observed a single time. Material: naive CD4+ T cells from blood. These receptors were obtained from a woman aged 18-30 years in good health.

The chain recombines TRBV9 with TRBJ2-1, with 8 bases that match TRBD2. Germline assignment: CDR1 SGDLS and CDR2 YYNGEE. V gave up 2 bases and J gave up 4 bases; unmatched junction bases: 8. The CDR3 extends over 16 amino acids. CDR3 region: CASSVYSGTLYNEQFF. The CDR3 bases are TGTGCCAGCAGCGTTTATAGCGGGACCCTTTACAATGAGCAGTTCTTC.

The rearrangement uses TRBV5-1 and TRBJ2-2, with TRBD2 matching 7 bases. The CDR3 totals 15 residues. CDR1 and CDR2 (germline): SGHRS, YFSETQ. Trimming cost V 3 bases and J 1 base; bases outside gene matches: 3. DNA for the CDR3: TGCGCCAGCAGCTCTCAGCGGGGGAACACCGGGGAGCTGTTTTTT. It is translated as CASSSQRGNTGELFF.

V and J are TRBV19 and TRBJ2-1; TRBD2 might be the D (6 bases). Germline CDR1 LNHDA, CDR2 SQIVND (reference sequence). The CDR3 has 14 amino acids. Between the trimmed V and J ends, which lost 7 bases and 5 bases, there was a span of 15 bases. The CDR3 region is CASIFRTTNNEQFF. DNA for the CDR3: TGTGCCAGTATTTTCAGGACTACCAACAATGAGCAGTTCTTC.

In this sample, this clone turned up a few times. The V and J genes are TRBV18 and TRBJ2-1; 7 bases are a match to TRBD1. Per germline, CDR1 KGHSH and CDR2 LQKENI. The CDR3 length is 15 residues. The V and J ends lost 1 base and 5 bases, in that order; junction bases with no gene match: 5. CDR3 residues: CASSPLQGGHNEQFF. CDR3 in DNA: TGTGCCAGCTCACCACTCCAAGGGGGCCACAATGAGCAGTTCTTC.

CDR3: CASSFAGGSYNEQFF. DNA of the CDR3: TGTGCCAGCAGCTTCGCAGGGGGCAGTTACAATGAGCAGTTCTTC. This chain links TRBV7-2 with TRBJ2-1; 8 bases line up with TRBD1. The CDR3 covers 15 residues. The germline V gene encodes CDR1 SGHTA and CDR2 FQGNSA. The trim removed 3 bases at V and 4 bases at J, leaving 5 bases unmatched. Using reference TRBV7-2 and TRBJ2-1 for the parts outside the CDR3, the full variable domain is GAGVSQSPSNKVTEKGKDVELRCDPISGHTALYWYRQSLGQGLEFLIYFQGNSAPDKSGLPSDRFSAERTGGSVSTLTIQRTQQEDSAVYLCASSFAGGSYNEQFFGPGTRLTVL.

This chain joins TRBV4-1 and TRBJ2-7; TRBD2 matches at 8 bases. The V gene end was trimmed by 1 base and the J gene end by 2 bases; junction bases not matched to a gene: 10. The CDR3 covers 17 residues. Germline lookup yields CDR1 MGHRA and CDR2 YSYEKL. This CDR3 reads CASSQGHIAGYTYEQYF. DNA for the CDR3: TGCGCCAGCAGCCAAGGACACATAGCGGGATACACCTACGAGCAGTACTTC.

This clone has just a few counts. The same CDR3 also results from other DNA sequences found in this sample. The chain combines TRBV29-1 with TRBJ2-3; maybe TRBD2 (5 bases). Germline CDR1 and CDR2: SQVTM and ANQGSEA. The CDR3 consists of 14 residues. The V gene lost 5 bases and the J gene lost 4 bases, with 16 bases spanning the gap. As DNA, the CDR3 is TGCAGCGTTCTTGGAAGAGGAGGTCCAGATACGCAGTATTTT. Its protein product is CSVLGRGGPDTQYF.

The chain recombines TRBV5-1 with TRBJ2-7; 10 positions match TRBD1. The germline CDR1 and CDR2 sequences are SGHRS and YFSETQ. Trimming at V came to 1 base and at J to 0 bases, leaving 7 bases not matched to a gene. This CDR3 has 17 residues. The CDR3 coding sequence is TGCGCCAGCAGCTTGCGAGACAGGGGGCAGAGCTCCTACGAGCAGTACTTC. It specifies CASSLRDRGQSSYEQYF.

This clone was counted between two and nine times. The rearrangement uses TRBV29-1 and TRBJ1-1; D is uncertain. This CDR3 is built from 13 residues. The V and J ends lost 7 bases and 0 bases respectively, with 12 bases between them. Germline CDR1 and CDR2: SQVTM and ANQGSEA. CDR3 in DNA: TGCAGCGGCCTAGAAGACATGAACACTGAAGCTTTCTTT. It encodes CSGLEDMNTEAFF.

The J gene is TRBJ2-3, the V gene TRBV7-2; TRBD2 aligns across 14 bases. This CDR3 is 16 amino acids long. V lost 5 bases, J lost 4 bases, and 5 bases stayed unmatched. CDR1 and CDR2 (germline): SGHTA, FQGNSA. CDR3 DNA sequence: TGTGCCAGCAGCCTCCGACTAGCGGGGGGGCCAGATACGCAGTATTTT. The encoded protein is CASSLRLAGGPDTQYF.

This clone was seen a handful of times. The genes are TRBV6-6 and TRBJ2-3; no clear D. The CDR3 consists of 13 residues. Looked up from germline, CDR1 is MNHNY and CDR2 is SVGAGI (reference sequence). Trimming took off 8 bases at V and 2 bases at J, with 11 bases between the two ends. The CDR3 is CASENPTTDTQYF. For the CDR3, the DNA is TGTGCCAGCGAGAATCCTACCACAGATACGCAGTATTTT.

This clone was counted only a few times. The V gene is TRBV30, the J gene TRBJ2-1, with a tentative D call TRBD2 (6 bases). Germline CDR1 is GTSNPN and CDR2 is SVGIG (reference sequence). The CDR3 covers 15 residues. Deletions cut 0 bases from V and 5 bases from J, with 14 bases between. The CDR3 coding sequence is TGTGCCTGGAGTGTGAGGAGCGGGCCCAACAATGAGCAGTTCTTC. It yields the protein CAWSVRSGPNNEQFF.

This clone occurred many times. J is TRBJ2-5 and V is TRBV29-1, with TRBD1 identical over 9 bases. The CDR3 covers 15 residues. The germline CDR1 and CDR2 sequences are SQVTM and ANQGSEA. The V gene end was trimmed by 7 bases and the J gene end by 5 bases; junction bases not matched to a gene: 14. CDR3 DNA sequence: TGCAGCGCCCGGCGGGCGACAGGGGGTTTGGAGACCCAGTACTTC. This gives the protein CSARRATGGLETQYF.

The rearrangement uses TRBV9 and TRBJ1-2, with 8 bases aligning to TRBD1. This CDR3 has 14 residues. V dropped 6 bases and J dropped 8; count of bases not matched to a gene: 12. Germline V gene lookup returns CDR1 SGDLS and CDR2 YYNGEE. The CDR3 nucleotides are TGTGCCAGCAACGACAGGGGAGGACTAGGAGGCTACACCTTC. It yields the protein CASNDRGGLGGYTF.

The CDR3 spells CASSSSGTVNTGELFF. In nucleotides, the CDR3 is TGTGCCAGCAGCTCCAGCGGGACAGTGAACACCGGGGAGCTGTTTTTT. This chain joins TRBV7-2 and TRBJ2-2; the D gene could be TRBD1 or TRBD2 (7 bases each). The CDR3 spans 16 residues. Germline V gives CDR1 SGHTA, CDR2 FQGNSA. V lost 4 bases and J 1 base, leaving 13 bases between the germline ends.

In this sample, this clone turned up a few times. This CDR3 is CSARDGRTQYF. CDR3 bases: TGCAGTGCTAGAGACGGGAGGACCCAGTACTTC. The rearrangement uses TRBV20-1 and TRBJ2-5; perhaps TRBD2 as D (6 bases). This CDR3 region has 11 residues. CDR1 is DFQATT, CDR2 SNEGSKA, per germline (reference sequence). Deletions cut 0 bases from V and 7 bases from J, with 6 bases between.

This clone was counted between two and nine times. This chain links TRBV15 with TRBJ1-1; D uncertain. Trimming stripped 0 bases from V and 11 bases from J, with 16 bases between. In germline, CDR1 is LNHNV, CDR2 YYDKDF (reference sequence). This CDR3 contains 14 residues. CDR3 loop: CATSRDLVGLGAFF. The CDR3 DNA reads TGTGCCACCAGCAGAGATCTCGTGGGCCTCGGGGCTTTCTTT.

The chain has TRBV9 and TRBJ2-7; D not resolved. V was trimmed by 0 bases and J by 5 bases, leaving 9 bases between them. This CDR3 has 13 residues. Germline loops: CDR1 SGDLS, CDR2 YYNGEE. Here the CDR3 DNA reads TGTGCCAGCAGCGTAGGAGGCGCGGACGAGCAGTACTTC. Its translation is CASSVGGADEQYF.

CDR3: CARKAGTKSTDTQYF. The CDR3 DNA follows: TGTGCCAGAAAAGCCGGGACAAAGAGCACAGATACGCAGTATTTT. The gene calls are TRBV2 and TRBJ2-3, with a weak D call TRBD1 (6 bases). This CDR3 comprises 15 residues. The germline CDR1 and CDR2 sequences are SNHLY and FYNNEI. Trimming left V 9 bases short and J 0 bases short, with 16 bases between.

This clone was detected many times. This sequence joins TRBV13 and TRBJ2-7; perhaps TRBD2 as D (6 bases). Per the germline V gene, CDR1 is PRHDT and CDR2 is FYEKMQ (reference sequence). CDR3 length equals 15 residues. V gave up 4 bases and J gave up 4 bases, with 17 bases separating them. DNA for the CDR3: TGTGCCAGCAGCTCGGGCGGGAAGGGGCAGTACGAGCAGTACTTC. Translation gives CASSSGGKGQYEQYF. The complete variable domain, with remaining parts taken from reference TRBV13 and TRBJ2-7, reads AAGVIQSPRHLIKEKRETATLKCYPIPRHDTVYWYQQGPGQDPQFLISFYEKMQSDKGSIPDRFSAQQFSDYHSELNMSSLELGDSALYFCASSSGGKGQYEQYFGPGTRLTVT.

The chain has TRBV29-1 and TRBJ2-5; D not resolved. The germline V and J ends were trimmed by 4 bases and 5 bases, with 5 bases remaining between them. Per germline, CDR1 SQVTM and CDR2 ANQGSEA. The CDR3 covers 10 residues. The CDR3: CSVVWETQYF. The DNA of the CDR3 is TGCAGCGTTGTCTGGGAGACCCAGTACTTC.

This clone was observed a handful of times. Here the CDR3 reads CAWSRGQGVETQYF. CDR3 in DNA: TGTGCCTGGAGCCGTGGACAGGGGGTCGAGACCCAGTACTTC. The rearrangement uses TRBV30 and TRBJ2-5, with TRBD1 matching 10 bases. Trimming cost V 3 bases and J 5 bases; bases outside gene matches: 6. The CDR3 has 14 residues. The germline V gene has CDR1 GTSNPN and CDR2 SVGIG (reference sequence).

The J gene is TRBJ2-3, the V gene TRBV9, with 10 bases lining up with TRBD1. This CDR3 region has 15 residues. Unmatched junction bases numbered 10, after V lost 4 bases and J lost 8 bases. Germline-derived CDR1 and CDR2 are SGDLS and YYNGEE. CDR3: CASSPGTGAPGTQYF. As DNA, the CDR3 is TGTGCCAGCAGCCCAGGGACAGGGGCCCCAGGTACGCAGTATTTT. The full variable domain, completed using reference TRBV9 and TRBJ2-3, is DSGVTQTPKHLITATGQRVTLRCSPRSGDLSVYWYQQSLDQGLQFLIQYYNGEERAKGNILERFSAQQFPDLHSELNLSSLELGDSALYFCASSPGTGAPGTQYFGPGTRLTVL.

In this sample, this clone turned up a few times. The J gene is TRBJ2-3, the V gene TRBV9, with 8 nucleotides matching TRBD1. The CDR3 is made up of 15 amino acids. In germline, CDR1 is SGDLS, CDR2 YYNGEE. The trim removed 3 bases at V and 5 bases at J, leaving 8 bases unmatched. CDR3 sequence (DNA): TGTGCCAGCAGCGCGACCGGGACAGGCGGAGATACGCAGTATTTT. Its protein product is CASSATGTGGDTQYF.

This clone was seen more than once but under ten times. The chain recombines TRBV9 with TRBJ2-3; TRBD1 might be the D (6 bases). V was shortened by 0 bases and J by 3 bases, with 17 bases between the two germline ends. This CDR3 spans 17 amino acids. The V gene's germline CDR1 is SGDLS and CDR2 YYNGEE. The CDR3 DNA sequence: TGTGCCAGCAGCGTAGATCAGGGGCCACCCCTAACAGATACGCAGTATTTT. Its protein product is CASSVDQGPPLTDTQYF. The full variable domain, rest sourced from reference TRBV9 and TRBJ2-3, is DSGVTQTPKHLITATGQRVTLRCSPRSGDLSVYWYQQSLDQGLQFLIQYYNGEERAKGNILERFSAQQFPDLHSELNLSSLELGDSALYFCASSVDQGPPLTDTQYFGPGTRLTVL.

This clone was seen a handful of times. This chain connects TRBV5-1 to TRBJ2-1, with no clear D. Germline V gives CDR1 SGHRS, CDR2 YFSETQ. The CDR3 is 14 amino acids. Between the trimmed V and J ends, which lost 0 bases and 6 bases, there was a span of 10 bases. The CDR3 here is CASSLESAANEQFF. The CDR3 DNA reads as TGCGCCAGCAGCTTGGAGTCGGCGGCCAATGAGCAGTTCTTC.

The CDR3: CASSLRQGDEQYV. Here the CDR3 DNA reads TGTGCCAGTAGTCTCCGACAGGGTGATGAGCAGTACGTC. This chain links TRBV19 with TRBJ2-7; 7 bases are shared with TRBD1. This CDR3 spans 13 amino acids. The V gene's germline CDR1 is LNHDA and CDR2 SQIVND (reference sequence). Losses at the gene ends were 5 bases for V and 7 bases for J; bases not matched to a gene: 8.

This chain joins TRBV5-6 and TRBJ2-7; D tentatively reads TRBD1 or TRBD2 (6 bases each). Trimming took 4 bases from V and 2 from J, leaving 19 bases between them. This CDR3 region has 16 residues. The V gene's germline CDR1 is SGHDT and CDR2 YYEEEE. CDR3 in amino acids: CASSPLTRDTTYEQYF. DNA of the CDR3: TGTGCCAGCAGCCCCCTGACTAGGGACACTACCTACGAGCAGTACTTC. Based on the CDR3 plus reference TRBV5-6 and TRBJ2-7, the full variable domain is DAGVTQSPTHLIKTRGQQVTLRCSPKSGHDTVSWYQQALGQGPQFIFQYYEEEERQRGNFPDRFSGHQFPNYSSELNVNALLLGDSALYLCASSPLTRDTTYEQYFGPGTRLTVT.

This chain's CDR3 is CASSPKSDTQYF. The CDR3 DNA reads as TGTGCCAGCAGTCCAAAGTCAGATACGCAGTATTTT. The chain recombines TRBV7-9 with TRBJ2-3; D call uncertain. The ends were cut back, 6 bases at V and 4 bases at J, with 8 bases in the middle. The germline V gene encodes CDR1 SEHNR and CDR2 FQNEAQ (reference sequence). The CDR3 loop spans 12 amino acids.

This sequence joins TRBV5-1 and TRBJ2-1, with TRBD1 as a possible D gene (5 bases). CDR3 length equals 16 residues. From germline, CDR1 is SGHRS and CDR2 YFSETQ. Trimming removed 2 bases from V and 0 bases from J, with 12 bases in between. The CDR3 sequence is CASSLQATSSYNEQFF. The CDR3 DNA is TGCGCCAGCAGCTTACAGGCTACGAGCTCCTACAATGAGCAGTTCTTC.

The genes are TRBV25-1 and TRBJ1-1; TRBD1 aligns across 7 bases. Germline V gives CDR1 MGHDK, CDR2 SYGVNS. The V segment lost 8 bases and the J segment 4 bases; nucleotides outside the gene matches: 4. This CDR3 has 12 amino acids. The CDR3 sequence is CASGGQFTEAFF. The CDR3 DNA reads TGTGCCAGCGGGGGACAGTTCACTGAAGCTTTCTTT.